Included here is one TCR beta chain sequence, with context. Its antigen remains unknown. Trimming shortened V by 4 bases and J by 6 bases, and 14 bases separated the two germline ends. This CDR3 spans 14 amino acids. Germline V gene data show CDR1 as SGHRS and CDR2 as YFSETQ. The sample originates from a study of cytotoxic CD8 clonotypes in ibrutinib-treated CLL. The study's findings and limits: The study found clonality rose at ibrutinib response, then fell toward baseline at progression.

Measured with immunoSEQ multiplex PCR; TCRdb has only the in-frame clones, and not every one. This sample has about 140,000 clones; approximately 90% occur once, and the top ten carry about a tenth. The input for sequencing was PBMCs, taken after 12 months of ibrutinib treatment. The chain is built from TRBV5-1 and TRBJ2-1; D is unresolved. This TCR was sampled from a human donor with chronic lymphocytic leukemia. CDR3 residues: CASSPEGFFNEQFF. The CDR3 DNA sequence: TGCGCCAGCAGCCCCGAAGGTTTCTTCAATGAGCAGTTCTTC.